Following are 24 T cell receptor beta chains from one sample sequenced in a study of blood T cell repertoires in COVID-19. Only in-frame clones appear in the TCRdb table, and some are missing; sequencing was by immunoSEQ multiplex PCR. The table includes some 360,000 clones, more than 70% detected once. The sample was peripheral blood. Receptors were obtained from a woman in her sixties or seventies with COVID-19, enrolled during active disease.

The rearrangement links TRBV7-9 to TRBJ2-3; 10 bases fit TRBD2. V gave up 8 bases and J gave up 8 bases; unmatched junction bases: 19. Per germline, CDR1 SEHNR and CDR2 FQNEAQ (reference sequence). The CDR3 sequence is 17 residues long. The CDR3: CASQSSLAGASVGTQYF. The CDR3 DNA is TGTGCCAGCCAATCGTCCCTAGCGGGGGCCTCAGTCGGTACGCAGTATTTT.

The chain links TRBV5-1 to TRBJ2-3; tentatively, D is TRBD1 (8 bases). Germline CDR1 and CDR2: SGHRS and YFSETQ. The CDR3 runs 15 residues. The V end was cut by 2 bases, the J end by 2 bases, with 12 bases between. The CDR3 sequence is CASSLQGGATDTQYF. CDR3 DNA sequence: TGCGCCAGCAGCTTACAGGGGGGGGCCACAGATACGCAGTATTTT.

This chain links TRBV7-3 with TRBJ1-1; D is undetermined. This CDR3 region has 13 residues. V lost 5 bases to trimming and J lost 8 bases, with 15 bases between them. Germline V gives CDR1 SGHTA, CDR2 FQGTGA. CDR3 in amino acids: CASSPGSEREAFF. In DNA, the CDR3 is TGTGCCAGCAGCCCGGGATCCGAACGGGAAGCTTTCTTT.

The V call is TRBV29-1, the J call TRBJ1-1, with a tentative D call TRBD1 (5 bases). V lost 4 bases, J lost 1 base, and 7 bases lay in between. CDR3 length equals 12 residues. Germline V CDR1 and CDR2: SQVTM, ANQGSEA. CDR3 loop: CSVVRGNTEAFF. The CDR3 DNA follows: TGCAGCGTTGTAAGGGGGAACACTGAAGCTTTCTTT.

The V call is TRBV7-3, the J call TRBJ2-1; D unclear. CDR1 and CDR2 (germline): SGHTA, FQGTGA. CDR3 length: 15 residues. The V and J ends lost 5 bases and 0 bases respectively, with 11 bases between them. CDR3: CASSLLRSSYNEQFF. DNA of the CDR3: TGTGCCAGCAGCCTCCTCCGGAGCTCCTACAATGAGCAGTTCTTC.

This clone appeared once. V is TRBV3-1 (or the pseudogene TRBV3-2) and J is TRBJ1-2; no clear D. The CDR3 covers 14 residues. Germline V gene sequence: CDR1 LGHDT, CDR2 YNNKEL (reference sequence). The ends were cut back, 1 base at V and 7 bases at J, with 13 bases in the middle. Here the CDR3 reads CASSQGAALFGYTF. In nucleotides, the CDR3 is TGTGCCAGCAGCCAAGGAGCGGCATTGTTTGGCTACACCTTC.

This clone occurred once. The J gene is TRBJ2-3, the V gene TRBV12-5; 11 bases align to TRBD2. The CDR3 extends over 16 amino acids. V trimming: 5 bases; J trimming: 0 bases; junction bases outside the gene matches: 4. Germline V gives CDR1 LGHNT, CDR2 FRNRAP. As DNA, the CDR3 is TGTGCTAGTGGTCTGGGGACTAGCGGAAGCACAGATACGCAGTATTTT. Protein product: CASGLGTSGSTDTQYF.

The gene calls are TRBV30 and TRBJ1-1, with D possibly TRBD1 on 6 matching bases. Trimming removed 2 bases at V and 4 bases at J, with 11 bases between. Per germline, CDR1 GTSNPN and CDR2 SVGIG (reference sequence). The CDR3 covers 13 residues. The CDR3 sequence: CAWSQGMSTEAFF. For the CDR3, the DNA is TGTGCCTGGAGTCAGGGGATGAGCACTGAAGCTTTCTTT.

This chain uses TRBV19 with TRBJ1-5; TRBD1 matches at 10 bases. V lost 4 bases, J lost 6 bases, and 12 bases stayed unmatched. The CDR3 consists of 17 residues. Per germline, CDR1 LNHDA and CDR2 SQIVND (reference sequence). The CDR3 region is CASSKPPGTGDGQPQHF. CDR3 DNA sequence: TGTGCCAGTAGTAAACCTCCCGGGACAGGGGACGGTCAGCCCCAGCATTTT.

The CDR3 coding sequence is TGTGCCAGCAGCTTACGACAGGGGTTTCTCCCGAACACTGAAGCTTTCTTT. The encoded protein is CASSLRQGFLPNTEAFF. This chain links TRBV7-9 with TRBJ1-1; 8 positions match TRBD1. Germline CDR1 reads SEHNR; CDR2 reads FQNEAQ (reference sequence). The CDR3 totals 17 residues. With V trimmed by 2 bases and J by 1 base, 9 bases remained unmatched.

This chain uses TRBV28 with TRBJ1-1, with D unclear. CDR1 is MDHEN, CDR2 SYDVKM, per germline. V was shortened by 8 bases and J by 1 base, with 5 bases between the two germline ends. The CDR3 loop spans 11 amino acids. Written as DNA, the CDR3 is TGTGCCAGCCGAGAGAACACTGAAGCTTTCTTT. Encoded protein: CASRENTEAFF.

CDR3 loop: CASKMQGARSNEKLFF. The CDR3 DNA is TGTGCCAGCAAGATGCAGGGGGCGCGTTCTAATGAAAAACTGTTTTTT. The rearrangement uses TRBV2 and TRBJ1-4, with 8 bases lining up with TRBD1. CDR3 length equals 16 residues. V was pared by 7 bases and J by 3 bases, with 10 bases of the junction left unmatched. Per the germline V gene, CDR1 is SNHLY and CDR2 is FYNNEI.

With regard to this clone: The identical CDR3 is also encoded by other nucleotide sequences in the sample. This chain links TRBV5-4 with TRBJ1-2; D perhaps matches TRBD1 (6 bases). Germline CDR1 reads SGHNT; CDR2 reads YYREEE (reference sequence). There are 11 residues in the CDR3. Trimming took off 2 bases at V and 7 bases at J, with 6 bases between the two ends. DNA of the CDR3: TGTGCCAGCAGCTTAGGGGGTGGCTACACCTTC. As protein: CASSLGGGYTF.

The J gene is TRBJ2-4, the V gene TRBV19; the match to TRBD2 covers 13 bases. Trimming removed 5 bases from V and 0 bases from J; junction bases left unmatched: 7. Germline V gene sequence: CDR1 LNHDA, CDR2 SQIVND (reference sequence). The CDR3 extends over 18 amino acids. The CDR3, as DNA: TGTGCCAGTAGTTGGACTAGCGGGGGAGTTTTAGCCAAAAACATTCAGTACTTC. Amino acids: CASSWTSGGVLAKNIQYF.

The chain couples TRBV5-1 to TRBJ1-4; D ambiguous. The CDR3 sequence is 14 residues long. Germline CDR1 SGHRS, CDR2 YFSETQ. Trimming cost V 0 bases and J 0 bases, with 3 bases left between them. This CDR3 is CASSLGTTNEKLFF. For the CDR3, the DNA is TGCGCCAGCAGCTTGGGTACAACTAATGAAAAACTGTTTTTT.

The CDR3 nucleotides are TGTGCCACCAGCAGAGATGCCGGCAGGGGCGACGAGCAGTACTTC. Protein product: CATSRDAGRGDEQYF. V is TRBV15 and J is TRBJ2-7; tentatively, D is TRBD1 (6 bases). Germline V lookup: CDR1 LNHNV, CDR2 YYDKDF (reference sequence). There are 15 residues in the CDR3. The V end lost 0 bases, the J end lost 5 bases, and 14 bases lay between the germline ends.

The chain is built from TRBV19 and TRBJ2-3; the match to TRBD2 covers 8 bases. The CDR3 has 16 residues. CDR1 is LNHDA and CDR2 is SQIVND in the germline V gene (reference sequence). The J segment lost 4 bases and the V segment lost 3 bases, leaving 9 bases of the junction unmatched. The CDR3 spells CASSILPGGRADTQYF. In nucleotides, the CDR3 is TGTGCCAGTAGTATCTTACCGGGGGGGCGGGCAGATACGCAGTATTTT.

The chain has TRBV5-6 and TRBJ2-7; the D gene is possibly TRBD1 (6 bases). The CDR3 totals 15 residues. V dropped 0 bases and J dropped 5 bases, with 15 bases sitting between them. CDR1 is SGHDT and CDR2 is YYEEEE in the germline V gene. The CDR3 reads CASSLETGPNDEQYF. CDR3 coding DNA: TGTGCCAGCAGCTTGGAGACAGGACCCAACGACGAGCAGTACTTC.

This chain joins TRBV4-2 and TRBJ2-5; 8 nucleotides align to TRBD2. CDR1 and CDR2 from the germline V gene are LGHNA and YNFKEQ. The junction had 9 bases not matched to a gene; V was cut back by 4 bases and J by 2 bases. The CDR3 spans 16 residues. The CDR3 coding sequence is TGTGCCAGCAGCCCCAGAGTAGCGGGGACGCAAGAGACCCAGTACTTC. As protein: CASSPRVAGTQETQYF.

V is TRBV5-1 and J is TRBJ2-5; 8 nucleotides match TRBD1. V lost 6 bases, J lost 4 bases, and 8 bases stayed unmatched. Germline CDR1 SGHRS, CDR2 YFSETQ. This CDR3 is 14 amino acids long. The CDR3 DNA follows: TGCGCCAGCACCCCGGACAGGGTCGGAGAGACCCAGTACTTC. Its translation is CASTPDRVGETQYF. Variable domain in full (rest from reference TRBV5-1 and TRBJ2-5): KAGVTQTPRYLIKTRGQQVTLSCSPISGHRSVSWYQQTPGQGLQFLFEYFSETQRNKGNFPGRFSGRQFSNSRSEMNVSTLELGDSALYLCASTPDRVGETQYFGPGTRLLVL.

The chain joins TRBV5-1 to TRBJ1-4, with 8 bases matching TRBD1. The germline V gene encodes CDR1 SGHRS and CDR2 YFSETQ. The CDR3 totals 13 residues. V trimming: 5 bases; J trimming: 7 bases; junction bases outside the gene matches: 4. CDR3 sequence reads: CASRQGVGEKLFF. CDR3 bases: TGCGCCAGCAGACAGGGGGTGGGTGAAAAACTGTTTTTT.

The V and J genes are TRBV4-2 and TRBJ2-2; D is ambiguous. CDR3 length equals 14 residues. V was shortened by 5 bases and J by 1 base, with 8 bases between the two germline ends. Germline-derived CDR1 and CDR2 are LGHNA and YNFKEQ. The CDR3, as DNA: TGTGCCAGCAGCTCCGACTTGAACACCGGGGAGCTGTTTTTT. Its translation is CASSSDLNTGELFF.

The chain carries TRBV15 and TRBJ2-1; the D is unclear. V was pared by 3 bases and J by 0 bases, with 9 bases between. The CDR3 length is 15 residues. From germline, CDR1 is LNHNV and CDR2 YYDKDF (reference sequence). The CDR3 sequence: CATSSPTYSYNEQFF. CDR3 nucleotide sequence: TGTGCCACCAGCAGCCCAACCTACTCCTACAATGAGCAGTTCTTC.

This clone was seen just once. The chain carries TRBV7-3 and TRBJ2-1; 8 bases are a match to TRBD2. J was trimmed by 6 bases and V by 1 base; bases with no gene match: 2. CDR1 and CDR2 (germline): SGHTA, FQGTGA. This CDR3 contains 14 residues. In DNA, the CDR3 is TGTGCCAGCAGCTTAAGCGGGGGGATCAATGAGCAGTTCTTC. Protein product: CASSLSGGINEQFF.